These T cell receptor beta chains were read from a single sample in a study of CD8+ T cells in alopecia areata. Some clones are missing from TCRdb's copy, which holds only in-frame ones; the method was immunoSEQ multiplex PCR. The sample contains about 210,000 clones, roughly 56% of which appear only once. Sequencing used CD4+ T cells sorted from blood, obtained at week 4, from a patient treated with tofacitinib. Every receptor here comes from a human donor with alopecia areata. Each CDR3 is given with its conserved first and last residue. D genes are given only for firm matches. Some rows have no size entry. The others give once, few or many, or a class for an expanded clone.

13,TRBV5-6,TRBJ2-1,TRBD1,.,CASSPDRGYEQFF,TGTGCCAGCAGCCCAGACAGGGGCTATGAGCAGTTCTTC
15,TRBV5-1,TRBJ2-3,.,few,CASSLRGLSTDTQYF,TGCGCCAGCAGCTTACGGGGTTTAAGCACAGATACGCAGTATTTT
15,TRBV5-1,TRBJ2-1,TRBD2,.,CASSLSRGGPNEQFF,TGCGCCAGCAGCTTGTCGCGCGGGGGGCCCAATGAGCAGTTCTTC
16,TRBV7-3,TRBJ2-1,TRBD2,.,CASSLRVSGGTNEQFF,TGTGCCAGCAGCCTCCGTGTTAGCGGGGGAACCAATGAGCAGTTCTTC
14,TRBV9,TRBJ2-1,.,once,CASSYDPDYNEQFF,TGTGCCAGCAGCTACGACCCAGATTACAATGAGCAGTTCTTC
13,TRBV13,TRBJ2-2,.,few,CASSLVDTGELFF,TGTGCCAGCAGCTTAGTGGACACCGGGGAGCTGTTTTTT
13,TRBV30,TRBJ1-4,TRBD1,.,CAYGTEKNEKLFF,TGTGCCTACGGGACAGAAAAAAATGAAAAACTGTTTTTT
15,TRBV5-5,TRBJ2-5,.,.,CASSLSSHPPETQYF,TGTGCCAGCAGCCTCTCCAGTCACCCACCAGAGACCCAGTACTTC
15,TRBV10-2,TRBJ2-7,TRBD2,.,CASSRTSGGSYEQYF,TGCGCCAGCAGCCGGACTAGCGGGGGCTCCTACGAGCAGTACTTC
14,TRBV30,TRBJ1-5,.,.,CAWSVRGGAQPQHF,TGTGCCTGGAGTGTAAGGGGGGGGGCCCAGCCCCAGCATTTT
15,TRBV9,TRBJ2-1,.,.,CASSTGLRSYNEQFF,TGTGCCAGCAGCACTGGACTCCGCTCCTACAATGAGCAGTTCTTC
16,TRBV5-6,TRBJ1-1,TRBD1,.,CASSYLTGGRNTEAFF,TGTGCCAGCAGCTACCTGACAGGGGGAAGGAACACTGAAGCTTTCTTT
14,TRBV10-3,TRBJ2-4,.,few,CAISDGPSGNIQYF,TGTGCCATCAGTGACGGACCCTCAGGAAACATTCAGTACTTC
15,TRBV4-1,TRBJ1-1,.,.,CASSTARLGNTEAFF,TGCGCCAGCAGCACCGCCCGACTGGGGAACACTGAAGCTTTCTTT
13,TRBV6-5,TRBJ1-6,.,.,CASSYAGNSPLHF,TGTGCCAGCAGTTACGCGGGGAATTCACCCCTCCACTTT
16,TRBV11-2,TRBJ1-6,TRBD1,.,CASRSTAGTGGSPLHF,TGTGCCAGCAGATCCACCGCCGGGACAGGGGGTTCACCCCTCCACTTT
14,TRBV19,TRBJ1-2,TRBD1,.,CASRLGQGMVGYTF,TGTGCCAGTCGCCTTGGACAGGGGATGGTTGGCTACACCTTC
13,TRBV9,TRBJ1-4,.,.,CASSNEVRGGLFF,TGTGCCAGCAGCAACGAGGTCAGGGGAGGACTGTTTTTT
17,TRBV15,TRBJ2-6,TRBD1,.,CATSPGQGNSGANVLTF,TGTGCCACCAGCCCGGGACAGGGTAACTCTGGGGCCAACGTCCTGACTTTC
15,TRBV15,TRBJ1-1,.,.,CATSRGGQSSTEAFF,TGTGCCACCAGCAGGGGAGGACAGTCGAGCACTGAAGCTTTCTTT
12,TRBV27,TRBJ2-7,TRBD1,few,CASSLTGYEQYF,TGTGCCAGCAGTTTGACAGGGTACGAGCAGTACTTC
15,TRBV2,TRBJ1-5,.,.,CASRPTADSNQPQHF,TGTGCCAGCAGGCCGACGGCAGATAGCAATCAGCCCCAGCATTTT
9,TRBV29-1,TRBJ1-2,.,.,CSVGGGYTF,TGCAGCGTTGGGGGCGGCTACACCTTC
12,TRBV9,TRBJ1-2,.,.,CASSVVGPGYTF,TGTGCCAGCAGCGTTGTGGGGCCTGGCTACACCTTC
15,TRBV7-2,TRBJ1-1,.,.,CASSGRVGVSTEAFF,TGTGCCAGCAGCGGACGGGTCGGGGTCAGCACTGAAGCTTTCTTT
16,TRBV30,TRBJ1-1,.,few,CAWSNGGFGVNTEAFF,TGTGCCTGGAGTAATGGGGGCTTTGGGGTGAACACTGAAGCTTTCTTT
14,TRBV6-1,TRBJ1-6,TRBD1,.,CASRGPGQGSPLHF,TGTGCCAGCAGGGGCCCCGGACAGGGTTCACCCCTCCACTTT
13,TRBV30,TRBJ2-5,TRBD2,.,CAWSEWGGETQYF,TGTGCCTGGAGTGAGTGGGGGGGGGAGACCCAGTACTTC
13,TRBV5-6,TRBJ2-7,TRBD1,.,CASTRDSRYEQYF,TGTGCCAGCACCAGGGACAGCAGATACGAGCAGTACTTC
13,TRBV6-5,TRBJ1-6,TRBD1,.,CASRLQGNSPLHF,TGTGCCAGCAGACTACAGGGGAATTCACCCCTCCACTTT
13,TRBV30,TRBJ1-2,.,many,CAWSEGVYYGYTF,TGTGCCTGGAGTGAAGGGGTTTACTATGGCTACACCTTC
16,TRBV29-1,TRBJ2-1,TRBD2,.,CSVQPWTSGANNEQFF,TGCAGCGTTCAACCGTGGACTAGCGGGGCTAACAATGAGCAGTTCTTC
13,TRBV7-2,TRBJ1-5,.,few,CASSRNSNQPQHF,TGTGCCAGCAGCCGCAATAGCAATCAGCCCCAGCATTTT
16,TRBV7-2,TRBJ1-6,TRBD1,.,CASSLGGGQLEAPLHF,TGTGCCAGCAGCTTAGGCGGGGGACAGTTGGAAGCACCCCTCCACTTT
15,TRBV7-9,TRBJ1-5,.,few,CASSLALGGNQPQHF,TGTGCCAGCAGCTTAGCGTTGGGCGGCAATCAGCCCCAGCATTTT
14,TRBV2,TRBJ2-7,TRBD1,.,CASSPGQGPYEQYF,TGTGCCAGCAGTCCGGGACAGGGCCCCTACGAGCAGTACTTC
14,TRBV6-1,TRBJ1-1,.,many,CASSERGRGTEAFF,TGTGCCAGCAGTGAGAGGGGAAGAGGCACTGAAGCTTTCTTT
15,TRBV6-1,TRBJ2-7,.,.,CASSLIGQGFDEQYF,TGTGCCAGCAGTCTCATCGGGCAGGGTTTCGACGAGCAGTACTTC
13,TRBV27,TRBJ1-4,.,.,CASKPSLVGKLFF,TGTGCCAGCAAGCCCAGTTTGGTTGGAAAACTGTTTTTT
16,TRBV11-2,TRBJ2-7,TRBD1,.,CASSLDPWGTGAEQYF,TGTGCCAGCAGCTTAGACCCGTGGGGGACAGGGGCCGAGCAGTACTTC
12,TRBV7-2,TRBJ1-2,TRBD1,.,CASSTGVYGYTF,TGTGCCAGCAGTACAGGGGTGTATGGCTACACCTTC
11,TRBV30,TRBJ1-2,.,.,CAWSVRSGYTF,TGTGCCTGGAGTGTAAGGTCCGGCTACACCTTC